The rows below give T cell receptor beta chains drawn from one sample of a study of technical replicates of blood from several donors. Here immunoSEQ multiplex PCR was the method, and the copy in TCRdb shows in-frame clones only, minus some. This sample yields approximately 93,000 clones, of which around 94% are seen a single time; around 0.25% belongs to the top ten. Sequenced material: T cells isolated from PBMCs. Receptor source: a human donor in good health. Each CDR3 is given with its conserved first and last residue. Fields, in order: V gene, clone size, J gene, D gene, CDR3 DNA, CDR3 protein. The D gene is left open where the match is weak. A clone size is listed for some rows: how often the clone was seen (once, few, many), or a class if it is expanded.

>TRBV6-5|few|TRBJ1-1|.
TGTGCCAGCAGTTGGTTTGCAGGGAACACTGAAGCTTTCTTT
CASSWFAGNTEAFF
>TRBV6-1|.|TRBJ2-7|.
TGTGCCAGCAGTGAACTTCAGGCTAGCGCCTACGAGCAGTACTTC
CASSELQASAYEQYF
>TRBV30|.|TRBJ1-6|.
TGTGCCTGGAGTGTAGGCTTGGAGTCACCCCTCCACTTT
CAWSVGLESPLHF
>TRBV28|.|TRBJ2-7|TRBD1
TGTGCCAGCAGTACCCCGGGACAGGGATACGAGCAGTACTTC
CASSTPGQGYEQYF
>TRBV5-5|.|TRBJ1-4|.
TGTGCCAGCAGCTTGGGGGACATGGAAAAACTGTTTTTT
CASSLGDMEKLFF
>TRBV10-3|.|TRBJ2-6|.
TGTGCCATCAGTACTACCCAGGGCTCCGGGGCCAACGTCCTGACTTTC
CAISTTQGSGANVLTF
>TRBV6-5|.|TRBJ2-3|.
TGTGCCAGCAGATCCCAGTGGGATACGCAGTATTTT
CASRSQWDTQYF
>TRBV7-9|.|TRBJ1-1|.
TGTGCCAGCAGCTTTGGGGGGGGTGAAACTTTCTTT
CASSFGGGETFF
>TRBV11-3|once|TRBJ1-1|TRBD1
TGTGCCAGCAGCCCCCGGACAGGGACCACTGAAGCTTTCTTT
CASSPRTGTTEAFF
>TRBV5-1|.|TRBJ2-7|.
TGCGCCAGCAGCTTCGGACAGATCTACGAGCAGTACTTC
CASSFGQIYEQYF
>TRBV9|.|TRBJ2-2|TRBD2
TGTGCCAGCAGCGTTCTAGCGGTGAACACCGGGGAGCTGTTTTTT
CASSVLAVNTGELFF
>TRBV7-2|.|TRBJ2-1|.
TGTGCCAGCAGCTTGGGGAGTAGGCAGTTCTTC
CASSLGSRQFF
>TRBV5-4|.|TRBJ2-1|.
TGTGCCAGCAGCTCGGACAGAACCTACAATGAGCAGTTCTTC
CASSSDRTYNEQFF
>TRBV18|.|TRBJ1-2|.
TGTGCCAGCACCCTGGGAGTCTATGGCTACACCTTC
CASTLGVYGYTF
>TRBV5-1|.|TRBJ1-3|TRBD1
TGCGCCAGCAGCTACACAGGGGGCCCCTCTGGAAACACCATATATTTT
CASSYTGGPSGNTIYF
>TRBV14|once|TRBJ2-7|TRBD2
TGTGCCAGCAGCCAAGTGACTAGCGGGAGCTACGAGCAGTACTTC
CASSQVTSGSYEQYF
>TRBV5-1|.|TRBJ2-7|TRBD1
TGCGCCAGCAGCGGAAACTGGGACAGCTACGAGCAGTACTTC
CASSGNWDSYEQYF
>TRBV9|.|TRBJ2-5|.
TGTGCCAGCAGCACCTCCGGGACACCCTCGGAAGAGACCCAGTACTTC
CASSTSGTPSEETQYF
>TRBV10-3|.|TRBJ2-7|.
TGTGCCATCAGTGAGTCGGGGGCGTCCTACGAGCAGTACTTC
CAISESGASYEQYF
>TRBV6-4|.|TRBJ2-3|TRBD2
TGTGCCAGCAGTAGGATGGCGGGAGGGCGTTTAACAGATACGCAGTATTTT
CASSRMAGGRLTDTQYF
>TRBV10-1|.|TRBJ2-1|TRBD2
TGCGCCAGCAGTGGGCCAGTCCGCGGGAGCAATGAGCAGTTCTTC
CASSGPVRGSNEQFF
>TRBV6-1|.|TRBJ1-5|.
TGTGCCAGCAATGGGATCCGAGGGAGTACTCAGCCCCAGCATTTT
CASNGIRGSTQPQHF
>TRBV5-3|.|TRBJ2-1|.
TGTGCCAGAAGCTTGAGTATGCGCGGGCTGATAGGTGAGCAGTTCTTC
CARSLSMRGLIGEQFF
>TRBV28|.|TRBJ2-5|.
TGTGCCAGCAGTTCACCGGGACAAGCTAAAGAGACCCAGTACTTC
CASSSPGQAKETQYF